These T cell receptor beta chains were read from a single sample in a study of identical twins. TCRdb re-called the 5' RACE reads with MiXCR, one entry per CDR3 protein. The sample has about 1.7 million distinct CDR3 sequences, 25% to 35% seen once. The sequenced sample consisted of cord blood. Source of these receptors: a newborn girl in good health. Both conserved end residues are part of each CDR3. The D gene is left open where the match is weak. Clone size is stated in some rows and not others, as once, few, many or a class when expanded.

CDR3nt: TGCAGTGCTGTCCCGGGACCCAGCGACAATGAGCAGTTCTTC
CDR3aa: CSAVPGPSDNEQFF
d_gene: -
j_gene: TRBJ2-1
abundance: -
v_gene: TRBV20-1

CDR3nt: TGTGCCAGCAGTACACTAGCGGGAGGGCCTAGCTCCTACGAGCAGTACTTC
CDR3aa: CASSTLAGGPSSYEQYF
d_gene: TRBD2
j_gene: TRBJ2-7
abundance: -
v_gene: TRBV6-1

CDR3nt: TGTGCCAGCAGCCCTCGGGACGGTCTCGAAAAGAACACTGAAGCTTTCTTT
CDR3aa: CASSPRDGLEKNTEAFF
d_gene: -
j_gene: TRBJ1-1
abundance: -
v_gene: TRBV11-1

CDR3nt: TGTGCCAGCAGTTACTCGGGGGCCTACGAGCAGTACTTC
CDR3aa: CASSYSGAYEQYF
d_gene: -
j_gene: TRBJ2-7
abundance: many
v_gene: TRBV6-2/TRBV6-3

CDR3nt: TGTGCCAGCAGCAACCGCCGGGACACTAATGAAAAACTGTTTTTT
CDR3aa: CASSNRRDTNEKLFF
d_gene: -
j_gene: TRBJ1-4
abundance: -
v_gene: TRBV21-1

CDR3nt: TGCAGTGCTCCAAAGGGGGCGGGCAATCAGCCCCAGCATTTT
CDR3aa: CSAPKGAGNQPQHF
d_gene: TRBD1
j_gene: TRBJ1-5
abundance: few
v_gene: TRBV20-1

CDR3nt: TGCAGTGCTAGACGGAGCGGGAGGGCCCCGGATGAGCAGTTCTTC
CDR3aa: CSARRSGRAPDEQFF
d_gene: TRBD2
j_gene: TRBJ2-1
abundance: -
v_gene: TRBV20-1

CDR3nt: TGTGCCAGCACCCCTCCGGGGCAGGTCCACTATGGCTACACCTTC
CDR3aa: CASTPPGQVHYGYTF
d_gene: -
j_gene: TRBJ1-2
abundance: -
v_gene: TRBV28

CDR3nt: TGTGCCAGCAGTTTCGGCTACCTAGGAGGGTTCTTC
CDR3aa: CASSFGYLGGFF
d_gene: -
j_gene: TRBJ2-1
abundance: few
v_gene: TRBV12-3/TRBV12-4

CDR3nt: TGTGCCAGCAGTCTCCGGACAGTAGGCTTCAACTATGGCTACACCTTC
CDR3aa: CASSLRTVGFNYGYTF
d_gene: -
j_gene: TRBJ1-2
abundance: -
v_gene: TRBV12-3/TRBV12-4

CDR3nt: TGTGCCAGCATCGGACACCACCAAGAGACCCAGTACTTC
CDR3aa: CASIGHHQETQYF
d_gene: -
j_gene: TRBJ2-5
abundance: -
v_gene: TRBV28

CDR3nt: TGCGCCAGCAGCCAACGGACTAGCGGGACAGGGAGCTCCTACAATGAGCAGTACTTC
CDR3aa: CASSQRTSGTGSSYNEQYF
d_gene: TRBD2
j_gene: TRBJ2-7
abundance: -
v_gene: TRBV4-1

CDR3nt: TGCAGCGTTGCCCCAGGACTAGCCTCCTACGAGCAGTACTTC
CDR3aa: CSVAPGLASYEQYF
d_gene: TRBD2
j_gene: TRBJ2-7
abundance: many
v_gene: TRBV29-1

CDR3nt: TGTGCCAGCAGCTTGCGGGACAGGGTTTTGGCTTTCTTT
CDR3aa: CASSLRDRVLAFF
d_gene: TRBD1
j_gene: TRBJ1-1
abundance: few
v_gene: TRBV5-6

CDR3nt: TGTGCCACCAGCAGAGACAAGGGTTTTGGAAACACCATATATTTT
CDR3aa: CATSRDKGFGNTIYF
d_gene: -
j_gene: TRBJ1-3
abundance: -
v_gene: TRBV15

CDR3nt: TGTGCCAGCAGCCTAGGACCTCGTGGGCCATATTCACCCCTCCACTTT
CDR3aa: CASSLGPRGPYSPLHF
d_gene: -
j_gene: TRBJ1-6
abundance: few
v_gene: TRBV7-2

CDR3nt: TGTGCCAGCAGCGAGGACAGGGTCGTCTACGAGCAGTACTTC
CDR3aa: CASSEDRVVYEQYF
d_gene: TRBD1
j_gene: TRBJ2-7
abundance: once
v_gene: TRBV6-1

CDR3nt: TGTGCCAGCATAGGCACAGGGAATACACCGAACACTGAAGCTTTCTTT
CDR3aa: CASIGTGNTPNTEAFF
d_gene: -
j_gene: TRBJ1-1
abundance: -
v_gene: TRBV3-1

CDR3nt: TGTGCCAGCATCACGGGGTCTGCCTTGGAGACCCAGTACTTC
CDR3aa: CASITGSALETQYF
d_gene: -
j_gene: TRBJ2-5
abundance: few
v_gene: TRBV28

CDR3nt: TGTGCCAGCAGCCTGCTCCCGGGGGCAGGCTCCTACAATGAGCAGTACTTC
CDR3aa: CASSLLPGAGSYNEQYF
d_gene: -
j_gene: TRBJ2-7
abundance: -
v_gene: TRBV28

CDR3nt: TGCGCCAGCAGCTTGGCCAGGACGAACACCGGGGAGCTGTTTTTT
CDR3aa: CASSLARTNTGELFF
d_gene: -
j_gene: TRBJ2-2
abundance: -
v_gene: TRBV5-1

CDR3nt: TGTGCCAGCAGTCCCCTTTGGCCGGCCACCCGGGAGCTGTTTTTT
CDR3aa: CASSPLWPATRELFF
d_gene: -
j_gene: TRBJ2-2
abundance: -
v_gene: TRBV25-1

CDR3nt: TGTGCCAGCAGTTCCGGCCAGATTAGCACAGATACGCAGTATTTT
CDR3aa: CASSSGQISTDTQYF
d_gene: -
j_gene: TRBJ2-3
abundance: few
v_gene: TRBV12-3/TRBV12-4

CDR3nt: TGTGCCAGCAGTTTCCAGCGACGCCGCACAGATACGCAGTATTTT
CDR3aa: CASSFQRRRTDTQYF
d_gene: -
j_gene: TRBJ2-3
abundance: few
v_gene: TRBV28

CDR3nt: TGTGCCAGCAGTTACTCGATCCGCGGTGCCGATACGCAGTATTTT
CDR3aa: CASSYSIRGADTQYF
d_gene: -
j_gene: TRBJ2-3
abundance: -
v_gene: TRBV6-2/TRBV6-3